This TCR beta chain came from a study of spatial heterogeneity in lung cancer. Whole-study context: A consistent excess of beta-chain over alpha-chain sequences was detected.

A unique molecular identifier was carried by every single TCR cDNA molecule. TCRdb recomputed calls from the 5' RACE reads with MiXCR, one row per CDR3 protein. The sample shows over 50,000 distinct CDR3 sequences, approximately 6% of them seen only once. This clonotype was seen many times. Germline V gene sequence: CDR1 SGHRS, CDR2 YFSETQ. With 7 bases clipped from V and 3 bases from J, the junction kept 5 bases outside the gene matches. The CDR3 is made up of 13 amino acids. This sample's time point: sample taken at primary tumor resection. Researchers sequenced whole RNA taken from tumor, nontumor lung or frozen PBMC without sorting.

The V and J genes are TRBV5-1 and TRBJ1-1; TRBD1 agrees at 8 bases. The TCR originated in a female donor with early-stage non-small cell lung cancer. This sample comprised PBMCs, obtained at surgery. The CDR3 DNA reads as TGCGCCAGCTTCGAGGACAGGGACACTGAAGCTTTCTTT. Translated: CASFEDRDTEAFF.